The T cell receptor (beta chain) under discussion was sequenced for a study of shared clonotypes between healthy human individuals. TCRdb keeps only in-frame clones here, not all; method: immunoSEQ multiplex PCR. The repertoire has around 990,000 clones, around three quarters of them found once; the top ten carry 0.89%. V lost 4 bases to trimming and J lost 1 base, with 8 bases between them. Germline V lookup: CDR1 SGHRS, CDR2 YFSETQ. The CDR3 consists of 13 residues. This chain joins TRBV5-1 and TRBJ2-5, with unresolved D. The material sequenced was memory CD4+ T cells from PBMCs. The sample's subset: CD45RA-negative fraction. The sequence came from a man younger than 30 in good health. Some clones in this sample may be carry-over from other donors' samples. CDR3 amino acids: CASSQQPQETQYF. For the CDR3, the DNA is TGCGCCAGCAGCCAACAACCCCAAGAGACCCAGTACTTC.